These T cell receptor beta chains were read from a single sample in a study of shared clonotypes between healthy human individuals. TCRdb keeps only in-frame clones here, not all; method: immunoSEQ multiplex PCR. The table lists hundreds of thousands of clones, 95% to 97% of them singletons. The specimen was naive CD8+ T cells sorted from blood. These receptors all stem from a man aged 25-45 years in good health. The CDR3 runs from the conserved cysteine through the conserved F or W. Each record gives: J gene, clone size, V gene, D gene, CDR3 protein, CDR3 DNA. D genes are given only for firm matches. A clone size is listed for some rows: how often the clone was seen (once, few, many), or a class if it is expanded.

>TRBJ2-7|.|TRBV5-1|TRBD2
CASSPSGSSPYEQYF
TGCGCCAGCAGCCCCAGCGGGAGTTCCCCTTACGAGCAGTACTTC
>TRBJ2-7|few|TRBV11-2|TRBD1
CASSLGQGLYEQYF
TGTGCCAGCAGCTTAGGACAGGGCCTCTACGAGCAGTACTTC
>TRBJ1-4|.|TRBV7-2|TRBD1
CASSRRTGVKSNEKLFF
TGTGCCAGCAGCCGAAGGACAGGGGTAAAGTCTAATGAAAAACTGTTTTTT
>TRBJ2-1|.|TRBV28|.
CASSWETSTHNEQFF
TGTGCCAGCAGTTGGGAGACTTCCACTCACAATGAGCAGTTCTTC
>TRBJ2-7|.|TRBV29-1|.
CSVESPSSEEQYF
TGCAGCGTTGAGTCCCCATCAAGCGAAGAGCAGTACTTC
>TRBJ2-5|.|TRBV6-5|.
CASSLILGEQETQYF
TGTGCCAGCAGTTTAATCTTAGGGGAGCAAGAGACCCAGTACTTC
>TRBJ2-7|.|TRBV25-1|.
CASSDKGYHEQYF
TGTGCCAGCAGTGATAAGGGGTACCACGAGCAGTACTTC
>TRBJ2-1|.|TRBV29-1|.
CSVEVGRGTYNEQFF
TGCAGCGTTGAAGTAGGGCGGGGCACCTACAATGAGCAGTTCTTC
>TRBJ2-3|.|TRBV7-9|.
CASRSTVPTWADTQYF
TGTGCCAGCAGATCGACAGTCCCCACATGGGCAGATACGCAGTATTTT
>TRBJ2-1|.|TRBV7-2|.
CASSLGGLQEQFF
TGTGCCAGCAGCTTAGGGGGACTTCAGGAGCAGTTCTTC
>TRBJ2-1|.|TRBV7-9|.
CASSLGLGGDEQFF
TGTGCCAGCAGCTTAGGCCTCGGCGGGGATGAGCAGTTCTTC
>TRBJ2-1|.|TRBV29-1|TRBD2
CSVVAGGPLFNEQFF
TGCAGCGTTGTCGCGGGAGGGCCGTTATTCAATGAGCAGTTCTTC
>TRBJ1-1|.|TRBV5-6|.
CASSWAGGSAFF
TGTGCCAGCAGCTGGGCGGGGGGTTCAGCTTTCTTT
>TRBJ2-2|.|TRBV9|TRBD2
CASSVAGTSGSTGELFF
TGTGCCAGCAGCGTAGCTGGGACTAGCGGGAGTACCGGGGAGCTGTTTTTT
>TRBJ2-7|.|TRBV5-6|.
CASSLDAGTVAYEQYF
TGTGCCAGCAGCCTGGATGCCGGGACTGTCGCCTACGAGCAGTACTTC
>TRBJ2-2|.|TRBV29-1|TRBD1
CSVFTQGPNTGELFF
TGCAGCGTTTTTACACAGGGGCCGAACACCGGGGAGCTGTTTTTT
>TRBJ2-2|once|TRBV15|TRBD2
CATSRDGVRTSGVGSITGELFF
TGTGCCACCAGCAGAGATGGAGTCCGGACTAGCGGAGTTGGGTCTATCACCGGGGAGCTGTTTTTT
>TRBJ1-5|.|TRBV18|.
CASSSRFGKASNQPQHF
TGTGCCAGCTCATCCCGCTTTGGGAAAGCTAGCAATCAGCCCCAGCATTTT
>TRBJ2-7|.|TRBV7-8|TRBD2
CASSLAPPASGAYEQYF
TGTGCCAGCAGCTTAGCGCCCCCGGCTAGCGGAGCCTACGAGCAGTACTTC
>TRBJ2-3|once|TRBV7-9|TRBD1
CASSLAEAGGLGTQYF
TGTGCCAGCAGCTTAGCCGAGGCAGGGGGCCTCGGTACGCAGTATTTT
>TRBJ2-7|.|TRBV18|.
CASSRGHYEQYF
TGTGCCAGCTCTCGGGGGCACTACGAGCAGTACTTC
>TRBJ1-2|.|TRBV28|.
CASTAGSGYTF
TGTGCCAGCACTGCAGGGTCTGGCTACACCTTC
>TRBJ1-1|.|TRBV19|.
CASSIQQGAEAFF
TGTGCCAGTAGTATACAACAGGGCGCTGAAGCTTTCTTT
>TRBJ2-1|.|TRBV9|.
CASSVGDNEQFF
TGTGCCAGCAGCGTAGGGGACAATGAGCAGTTCTTC
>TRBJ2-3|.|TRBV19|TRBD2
CASSMTSTSTDTQYF
TGTGCCAGTAGTATGACTAGCACTAGCACAGATACGCAGTATTTT
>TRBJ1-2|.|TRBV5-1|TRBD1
CASSWLGTGDPIFGYTF
TGCGCCAGCAGCTGGTTAGGGACAGGGGATCCGATCTTTGGCTACACCTTC
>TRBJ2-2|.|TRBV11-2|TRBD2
CASSLDRTREVTGELFF
TGTGCCAGCAGCTTAGATAGGACGCGGGAGGTTACCGGGGAGCTGTTTTTT
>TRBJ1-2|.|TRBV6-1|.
CASSEVFSGFYGYTF
TGTGCCAGCAGTGAAGTTTTTTCGGGGTTCTATGGCTACACCTTC
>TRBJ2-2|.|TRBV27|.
CASSQTSLGGELFF
TGTGCCAGCAGCCAGACCAGTCTTGGGGGGGAGCTGTTTTTT